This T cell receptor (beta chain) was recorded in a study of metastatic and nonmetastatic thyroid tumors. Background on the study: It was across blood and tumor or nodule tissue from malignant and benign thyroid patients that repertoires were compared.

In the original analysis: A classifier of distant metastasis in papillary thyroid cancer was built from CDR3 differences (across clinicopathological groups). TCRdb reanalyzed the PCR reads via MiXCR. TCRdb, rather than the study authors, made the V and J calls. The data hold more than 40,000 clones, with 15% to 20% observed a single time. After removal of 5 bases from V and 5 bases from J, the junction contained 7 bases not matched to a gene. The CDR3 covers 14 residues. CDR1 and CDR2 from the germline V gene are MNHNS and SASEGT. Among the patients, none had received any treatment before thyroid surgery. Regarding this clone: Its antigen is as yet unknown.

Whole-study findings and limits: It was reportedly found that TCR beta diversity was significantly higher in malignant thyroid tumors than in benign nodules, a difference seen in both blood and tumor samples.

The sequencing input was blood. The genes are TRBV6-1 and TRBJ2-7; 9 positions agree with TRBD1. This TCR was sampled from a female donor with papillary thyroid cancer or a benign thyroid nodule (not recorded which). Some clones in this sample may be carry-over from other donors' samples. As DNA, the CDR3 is TGTGCCAGCAGTCCGACACAGGGGGCTAACGAGCAGTACTTC. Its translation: CASSPTQGANEQYF.